These T cell receptor beta chains were read from a single sample in a study of early T cells in non-severe SARS-CoV-2 infection. TCRdb fed the 5' RACE reads into MiXCR, producing one record per CDR3 protein. Seen here are some 33,000 distinct CDR3 sequences, roughly 5.3% observed once, and the top ten hold around 23%. The sample comprised whole blood. Receptor source: an adult who was a healthcare worker with PCR-confirmed SARS-CoV-2 infection or an uninfected control (not recorded which). Both conserved end residues are part of each CDR3. A D gene is named only where the DNA matches it firmly. Clone size appears in some rows only: once, few, many, or a class for an expanded clone.

d_gene: TRBD1; j_gene: TRBJ1-2; v_gene: TRBV2; abundance: NA; CDR3aa: CASRGTGVNGYTF; CDR3nt: TGTGCCAGCAGGGGGACAGGGGTAAATGGCTACACCTTC
d_gene: NA; j_gene: TRBJ2-7; v_gene: TRBV12-3/TRBV12-4; abundance: NA; CDR3aa: CASSAGVRGWYEQYF; CDR3nt: TGTGCCAGCAGTGCAGGGGTACGGGGTTGGTACGAGCAGTACTTC
d_gene: TRBD2; j_gene: TRBJ2-1; v_gene: TRBV5-6; abundance: NA; CDR3aa: CASSPGYGLAGDYNEQFF; CDR3nt: TGTGCCAGCAGCCCCGGATACGGACTAGCGGGAGACTACAATGAGCAGTTCTTC
d_gene: TRBD1; j_gene: TRBJ2-5; v_gene: TRBV5-4; abundance: many; CDR3aa: CASSQTGGLGTQYF; CDR3nt: TGTGCCAGCAGCCAGACAGGGGGCCTAGGGACCCAGTACTTC
d_gene: NA; j_gene: TRBJ1-1; v_gene: TRBV5-4; abundance: many; CDR3aa: CASSPIVVGEAFF; CDR3nt: TGTGCCAGCAGCCCCATCGTCGTAGGTGAAGCTTTCTTT
d_gene: NA; j_gene: TRBJ2-5; v_gene: TRBV7-3; abundance: many; CDR3aa: CASSLRSARVETQYF; CDR3nt: TGTGCCAGCAGCTTAAGGAGCGCGCGGGTCGAGACCCAGTACTTC
d_gene: NA; j_gene: TRBJ1-1; v_gene: TRBV12-3/TRBV12-4; abundance: many; CDR3aa: CASSLRGGPNTEAFF; CDR3nt: TGTGCCAGCAGTTTAAGGGGGGGACCGAACACTGAAGCTTTCTTT
d_gene: NA; j_gene: TRBJ2-3; v_gene: TRBV7-3; abundance: many; CDR3aa: CASSLGVAGTDTQYF; CDR3nt: TGTGCCAGCAGTCTAGGAGTAGCCGGCACAGATACGCAGTATTTT
d_gene: NA; j_gene: TRBJ2-7; v_gene: TRBV1; abundance: many; CDR3aa: CTSSQENLGYEQYF; CDR3nt: TGCACCAGCAGCCAAGAAAACCTAGGGTACGAGCAGTACTTC
d_gene: NA; j_gene: TRBJ2-1; v_gene: TRBV2; abundance: many; CDR3aa: CASSVGREQFF; CDR3nt: TGTGCCAGCAGTGTCGGTCGGGAGCAGTTCTTC
d_gene: TRBD2; j_gene: TRBJ2-1; v_gene: TRBV20-1; abundance: few; CDR3aa: CSARGGLAGTNNEQFF; CDR3nt: TGCAGTGCTAGAGGGGGACTAGCGGGAACTAACAATGAGCAGTTCTTC
d_gene: TRBD1; j_gene: TRBJ1-1; v_gene: TRBV18; abundance: NA; CDR3aa: CASSPQTGRVGTEAFF; CDR3nt: TGTGCCAGCTCACCTCAGACAGGGAGGGTAGGGACTGAAGCTTTCTTT
d_gene: TRBD1; j_gene: TRBJ1-1; v_gene: TRBV5-1; abundance: many; CDR3aa: CASSYDRGLIGTEAFF; CDR3nt: TGCGCCAGCAGCTACGACAGGGGGCTGATTGGCACTGAAGCTTTCTTT
d_gene: TRBD1; j_gene: TRBJ1-2; v_gene: TRBV6-1; abundance: many; CDR3aa: CASSTGERYGYTF; CDR3nt: TGTGCCAGCTCGACAGGGGAGAGGTATGGCTACACCTTC
d_gene: NA; j_gene: TRBJ2-5; v_gene: TRBV5-1; abundance: few; CDR3aa: CASSLSMQETQYF; CDR3nt: TGCGCCAGCAGCCTTTCGATGCAAGAGACCCAGTACTTC
d_gene: NA; j_gene: TRBJ1-5; v_gene: TRBV12-3/TRBV12-4; abundance: many; CDR3aa: CASRGTAEPQHF; CDR3nt: TGTGCCAGCAGGGGGACTGCGGAGCCCCAGCATTTT
d_gene: NA; j_gene: TRBJ2-5; v_gene: TRBV7-8; abundance: many; CDR3aa: CASSFRETQETQYF; CDR3nt: TGTGCCAGCAGTTTCCGGGAAACCCAAGAGACCCAGTACTTC
d_gene: NA; j_gene: TRBJ1-4; v_gene: TRBV2; abundance: many; CDR3aa: CASVRPNEKLFF; CDR3nt: TGTGCCAGCGTGAGACCAAATGAAAAACTGTTTTTT
d_gene: TRBD2; j_gene: TRBJ2-7; v_gene: TRBV6-2/TRBV6-3; abundance: NA; CDR3aa: CASSSPSGGTYEQYF; CDR3nt: TGTGCCAGCAGTTCCCCTAGCGGGGGGACCTACGAGCAGTACTTC
d_gene: NA; j_gene: TRBJ1-3; v_gene: TRBV5-1; abundance: many; CDR3aa: CASSTGGVRNTIYF; CDR3nt: TGCGCCAGCAGCACGGGGGGTGTGAGAAACACCATATATTTT
d_gene: NA; j_gene: TRBJ1-4; v_gene: TRBV10-2; abundance: NA; CDR3aa: CASGALGEGEKLFF; CDR3nt: TGCGCCAGTGGCGCCCTCGGGGAGGGTGAAAAACTGTTTTTT
d_gene: NA; j_gene: TRBJ2-5; v_gene: TRBV6-5; abundance: many; CDR3aa: CASRLDSQETQYF; CDR3nt: TGTGCCAGCAGGCTGGACAGTCAAGAGACCCAGTACTTC
d_gene: TRBD2; j_gene: TRBJ2-3; v_gene: TRBV6-2/TRBV6-3; abundance: NA; CDR3aa: CASGAGTSTTDTQYF; CDR3nt: TGTGCCAGCGGAGCCGGGACTAGCACCACAGATACGCAGTATTTT
d_gene: TRBD1; j_gene: TRBJ1-6; v_gene: TRBV7-2; abundance: medium-sized; CDR3aa: CASSLYPEDRVSPLHF; CDR3nt: TGTGCCAGCAGCTTATACCCTGAGGACAGGGTTTCACCCCTCCACTTT
d_gene: NA; j_gene: TRBJ1-1; v_gene: TRBV12-3/TRBV12-4; abundance: NA; CDR3aa: CASSLSGTVAFF; CDR3nt: TGTGCCAGCAGTTTAAGTGGGACCGTAGCTTTCTTT
d_gene: TRBD2; j_gene: TRBJ2-3; v_gene: TRBV24-1; abundance: NA; CDR3aa: CATSDRTSGTDTQYF; CDR3nt: TGTGCCACCAGTGATAGGACTAGCGGCACAGATACGCAGTATTTT
d_gene: TRBD1; j_gene: TRBJ1-5; v_gene: TRBV12-3/TRBV12-4; abundance: many; CDR3aa: CASSLWTGDQPQHF; CDR3nt: TGTGCCAGCAGTTTATGGACAGGGGATCAGCCCCAGCATTTT
d_gene: NA; j_gene: TRBJ2-3; v_gene: TRBV18; abundance: NA; CDR3aa: CASSPPMGASTDTQYF; CDR3nt: TGTGCCAGCTCACCACCAATGGGGGCTAGCACAGATACGCAGTATTTT
d_gene: NA; j_gene: TRBJ1-2; v_gene: TRBV21-1; abundance: few; CDR3aa: CASSKALGKADYGYTF; CDR3nt: TGTGCCAGCAGCAAAGCGCTTGGAAAGGCGGACTATGGCTACACCTTC
d_gene: TRBD1; j_gene: TRBJ1-2; v_gene: TRBV30; abundance: many; CDR3aa: CAWRRQGSYGYTF; CDR3nt: TGTGCCTGGAGGCGACAGGGTAGCTATGGCTACACCTTC
d_gene: NA; j_gene: TRBJ1-1; v_gene: TRBV7-9; abundance: few; CDR3aa: CASSLGYRNTEAFF; CDR3nt: TGTGCCAGCAGCTTAGGATACAGGAACACTGAAGCTTTCTTT
d_gene: NA; j_gene: TRBJ2-3; v_gene: TRBV7-3; abundance: few; CDR3aa: CASSLMEGAGTDTQYF; CDR3nt: TGTGCCAGCAGCTTAATGGAAGGAGCCGGCACAGATACGCAGTATTTT